The text below deals with one TCR beta chain. Antigen unknown. Germline assignment: CDR1 MGHRA and CDR2 YSYEKL. Between the trimmed V and J ends, which lost 0 bases and 2 bases, there was a span of 11 bases. The CDR3 contains 15 residues. Each cDNA molecule carried a unique molecular identifier. MiXCR, applied by TCRdb to the 5' RACE reads, yields one record per CDR3 protein. The data show 80,000 to 95,000 distinct CDR3 sequences, with around 15% seen just once and around 5.8% held by the top ten. The sample originates from a study of early T cells in non-severe SARS-CoV-2 infection. Overall study context: The chains were unpaired, and the sequenced material was bulk RNA from unsorted whole blood.

Study observations and caveats: Anti-spike CD8 responses were favored by VDJdb matching, which missed private and CD4 specificities.

V and J are TRBV4-1 and TRBJ2-7; D is unresolved. This TCR was recovered from an adult who was a healthcare worker with PCR-confirmed SARS-CoV-2 infection or an uninfected control (not recorded which). The sample taken for sequencing was whole blood. The CDR3 region has the DNA TGCGCCAGCAGCCAAGACCCTTCTGCACCCTACGAGCAGTACTTC. It codes for CASSQDPSAPYEQYF.